A single sample gave rise to the 17 T cell receptor beta chains below, sequenced in a study of regulatory T cells in long-lasting Graves disease. Time point defined: newly diagnosed GD, antithyroid drugs for less than 3 months. Scientists built the TCR library using RNA that was extracted from PBMCs. CDR3 regions were amplified by Arm-PCR using iRepertoire HTBI primers to build TCR beta libraries. Via MiXCR, TCRdb re-called the multiplex PCR reads, giving one row per CDR3 protein. Among roughly 500,000 distinct CDR3 sequences listed, 13% were seen once. These data were also filed under a second study, of T cells in Graves' hyperthyroidism and ophthalmopathy.

The sample in question was peripheral blood mononuclear cells (PBMCs), obtained at new diagnosis, from a patient treated with antithyroid drugs. These receptors came from a man aged 25-40 years with Graves disease.

This chain joins TRBV9 and TRBJ1-1; D uncertain. V dropped 0 bases and J dropped 6 bases, with 9 bases sitting between them. CDR1 and CDR2 from the germline V gene are SGDLS and YYNGEE. This CDR3 is 13 amino acids long. The CDR3 region is CASSVGGIAEAFF. CDR3 DNA: TGTGCCAGCAGCGTAGGAGGGATCGCTGAAGCTTTCTTT.

This clonotype appeared many times. V is TRBV12-3 or TRBV12-4 and J is TRBJ2-3; D perhaps matches TRBD2 (5 bases). This CDR3 spans 12 amino acids. Trimming pared 5 bases from V and 10 bases from J, leaving 13 bases between. CDR3 sequence: CASSLRELAQYF. The DNA for the CDR3 is TGTGCCAGCAGTCTCCGGGAATTGGCGCAGTATTTT.

This clonotype was seen a few times. The CDR3 loop is CSARGGQGRETQYF. The DNA of the CDR3 is TGCAGTGCTAGAGGGGGACAGGGACGCGAGACCCAGTACTTC. V is TRBV20-1 and J is TRBJ2-5; 9 nucleotides agree with TRBD1. CDR3 length equals 14 residues. The V gene end was trimmed by 1 base and the J gene end by 5 bases; junction bases not matched to a gene: 5. Germline values: CDR1 DFQATT, CDR2 SNEGSKA (reference sequence).

This clonotype was seen at least ten times. J is TRBJ2-7 and V is TRBV2, with 8 bases lining up with TRBD1. Looked up from germline, CDR1 is SNHLY and CDR2 is FYNNEI. With 5 bases clipped from V and 0 bases from J, the junction kept 3 bases outside the gene matches. This CDR3 has 14 amino acids. In DNA form, the CDR3 reads TGTGCCAGCAGTCAGCAGGGGGCCTCCTACGAGCAGTACTTC. Its translation: CASSQQGASYEQYF.

CDR3 region: CASSQAVESSGYNEQFF. CDR3 DNA: TGCGCCAGCAGCCAAGCTGTAGAGTCTAGCGGCTACAATGAGCAGTTCTTC. The chain recombines TRBV4-1 with TRBJ2-1; 7 positions match TRBD2. The CDR3 is 17 amino acids. Germline V gene sequence: CDR1 MGHRA, CDR2 YSYEKL. The J segment lost 3 bases and the V segment lost 1 base, leaving 9 bases of the junction unmatched.

As concerns this clonotype: One end of the junction does not line up with germline, which may come from a read error. The genes are TRBV25-1 and TRBJ2-1, with 12 bases matching TRBD2. CDR1 is MGHDK and CDR2 is SYGVNS in the germline V gene. This CDR3 is 14 amino acids long. The CDR3 loop reads CASSLGSLAGGQLF. DNA of the CDR3: TGTGCCAGCAGCCTAGGTAGCCTAGCGGGAGGGCAACTCTTC. The full variable domain, with the rest looked up from reference TRBV25-1 and TRBJ2-1, is EADIYQTPRYLVIGTGKKITLECSQTMGHDKMYWYQQDPGMELHLIHYSYGVNSTEKGDLSSESTVSRIRTEHFPLTLESARPSHTSQYLCASSLGSLAGGQLFGPGTRLTVL.

The sample holds a few counts of this clonotype. The chain uses TRBV4-1 and TRBJ2-1; no reliable D call. V was pared by 0 bases and J by 11 bases, with 14 bases between. Looked up from germline, CDR1 is MGHRA and CDR2 is YSYEKL. The CDR3 is made up of 14 amino acids. The CDR3 loop is CASSQDDGFAKQFF. The CDR3 DNA sequence: TGCGCCAGCAGCCAAGACGATGGGTTCGCAAAGCAGTTCTTC.

The V call is TRBV10-1, the J call TRBJ2-3; D is ambiguous. The CDR3 is 15 residues long. Trimming left V 7 bases short and J 6 bases short, with 20 bases between. Germline V gene data show CDR1 as WNHNN and CDR2 as SYGVQD (reference sequence). CDR3 bases: TGCGCCAGCATTATGCGACGTAGGATTACGGATACGCAGTATTTT. It translates to CASIMRRRITDTQYF.

The gene calls are TRBV7-3 and TRBJ2-2; 16 nucleotides line up with TRBD2. The V gene's germline CDR1 is SGHTA and CDR2 FQGTGA. The CDR3 spans 17 residues. J was trimmed by 7 bases and V by 5 bases; bases with no gene match: 7. The CDR3 bases are TGTGCCAGCAGCCCGGGACTAGCGGGAGGGCCCGGCGGGGAGCTGTTTTTT. This codes for CASSPGLAGGPGGELFF.

This clonotype was found a few times. The chain carries TRBV19 and TRBJ1-5; perhaps TRBD1 as D (5 bases). The CDR3 loop spans 16 amino acids. The V and J ends lost 7 bases and 7 bases respectively, with 23 bases between them. The germline gives CDR1 LNHDA, CDR2 SQIVND (reference sequence). CDR3 in amino acids: CASTLRAPLRGQPQHF. CDR3 DNA sequence: TGTGCCAGTACCCTTAGGGCTCCCCTAAGGGGCCAGCCCCAGCATTTT.

This clonotype was seen at least ten times. The chain is built from TRBV7-3 and TRBJ2-1; perhaps TRBD2 as D (6 bases). The CDR3 length is 14 residues. V was pared by 0 bases and J by 8 bases, with 11 bases between. Germline V gene data show CDR1 as SGHTA and CDR2 as FQGTGA. CDR3 coding DNA: TGTGCCAGCAGCTTAACGCGGGGTGAATATGAGCAGTTCTTC. The encoded protein is CASSLTRGEYEQFF.

The gene calls are TRBV10-3 and TRBJ2-7; D call uncertain. The germline V gene has CDR1 ENHRY and CDR2 SYGVKD. Trimming removed 4 bases from V and 6 bases from J, with 10 bases in between. The CDR3 has 12 residues. CDR3 loop: CAISGSGLEQYF. The CDR3 nucleotides are TGTGCCATCAGTGGATCCGGCCTCGAGCAGTACTTC.

This clonotype came up many times. This chain joins TRBV2 and TRBJ2-5; D perhaps matches TRBD2 (6 bases). There are 13 residues in the CDR3. Germline CDR1 is SNHLY and CDR2 is FYNNEI. V dropped 4 bases and J dropped 5 bases, with 11 bases sitting between them. The CDR3 is CASSVHGGETQYF. The CDR3 DNA sequence: TGTGCCAGCAGTGTCCACGGAGGGGAGACCCAGTACTTC.

This clonotype has at least ten counts. The chain uses TRBV12-3 or TRBV12-4 and TRBJ2-7, with 11 nucleotides matching TRBD2. The junction had 7 bases not matched to a gene; V was cut back by 1 base and J by 2 bases. The CDR3 totals 17 residues. The CDR3 coding sequence is TGTGCCAGCAGTTTAGGCCGACTAGCGGGACAACCCTACGAGCAGTACTTC. This encodes CASSLGRLAGQPYEQYF.

This clonotype was counted ten times or more. V is TRBV6-1 and J is TRBJ2-5, with 7 bases identical to TRBD1. The germline V gene has CDR1 MNHNS and CDR2 SASEGT. The CDR3 has 15 residues. The V gene end was trimmed by 5 bases and the J gene end by 1 base; junction bases not matched to a gene: 7. The CDR3 region has the DNA TGTGCCAGCAGTCAAACAAGACAGGGCCAAGAGACCCAGTACTTC. Translation: CASSQTRQGQETQYF.

This clonotype was observed many times. This CDR3 is CDPPAGGPSGRDTQYF. CDR3 nucleotides: TGTGACCCCCCAGCGGGAGGGCCCAGTGGAAGAGATACGCAGTATTTT. The genes are TRBV19 and TRBJ2-3; 10 nucleotides align to TRBD2. The CDR3 is 16 residues long. Germline V gives CDR1 LNHDA, CDR2 SQIVND (reference sequence).

In this sample, this clonotype turned up many times. The V and J genes are TRBV28 and TRBJ2-5; D unresolved. V lost 6 bases and J lost 0, with 17 bases in between. The germline gives CDR1 MDHEN, CDR2 SYDVKM. This CDR3 has 16 amino acids. CDR3 sequence: CASRPRAREDQETQYF. The CDR3 DNA reads TGTGCCAGCAGACCCCGTGCTAGAGAGGACCAAGAGACCCAGTACTTC.